The clone carrying this T cell receptor (beta chain) has at least ten counts. An end of the junction differs from the germline gene, which may be a read error. This CDR3 has 12 residues. Germline assignment: CDR1 SGHTA and CDR2 FQGNSA. TCRdb redid the calling of the PCR reads with MiXCR, one entry per CDR3 protein. Among about 510,000 distinct CDR3 sequences listed, approximately 25% were seen once. The data stem from a study of molecular identifiers for immune sequencing clone quantification. Across the whole study: Replicates partitioned RNA from around 20,000 or 100,000 naive CD8 cells into five parts, sequencing four.

This chain links TRBV7-2 with TRBJ2-3, with D maybe TRBD1 (5 bases). The J call may be faulty, since TRBJ2-5 better matches the DNA end. This TCR derives from a human donor in good health. Some libraries in this study had Jurkat cell RNA spiked in. Sequencing input: naive CD8+ T cells from blood, with Jurkat cell RNA spiked in. This sample's subset: FACS-sorted CD8+CD4-CCR7+CD45RA+ naive T cells. The CDR3 loop reads CASSLGAGTQYF. DNA of the CDR3: TGTGCCAGCAGTTTAGGGGCCGGGACCCAGTACTTC.